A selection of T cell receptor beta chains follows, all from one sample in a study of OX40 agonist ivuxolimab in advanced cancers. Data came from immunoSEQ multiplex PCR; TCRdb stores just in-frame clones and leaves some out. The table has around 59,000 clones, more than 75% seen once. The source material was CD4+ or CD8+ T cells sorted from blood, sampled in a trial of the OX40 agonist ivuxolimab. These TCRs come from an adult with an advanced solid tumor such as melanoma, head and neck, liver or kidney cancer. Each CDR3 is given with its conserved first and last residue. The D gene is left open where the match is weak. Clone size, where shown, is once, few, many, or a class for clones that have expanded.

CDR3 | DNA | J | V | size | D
CASSQVTGDEQYF | TGCGCCAGCAGCCAAGTCACGGGAGACGAGCAGTACTTC | TRBJ2-7 | TRBV4-3 | once | .
CASALAVLDEQYF | TGCGCCAGCGCCCTAGCCGTGCTGGACGAGCAGTACTTC | TRBJ2-7 | TRBV5-1 | . | .
CASSLGELAGEQFF | TGTGCCAGCAGCTTAGGGGAACTAGCGGGAGAGCAGTTCTTC | TRBJ2-1 | TRBV7-6 | . | TRBD2
CASRSDLSTDTQYF | TGTGCCAGCAGATCGGACTTGAGCACAGATACGCAGTATTTT | TRBJ2-3 | TRBV6-5 | . | .
CASSPLSGEQFF | TGTGCCAGCTCACCATTATCCGGGGAGCAGTTCTTC | TRBJ2-1 | TRBV18 | . | .
CASSEAGHSYNEQFF | TGTGCCAGCAGTGAAGCGGGACATTCCTACAATGAGCAGTTCTTC | TRBJ2-1 | TRBV6-1 | . | .
CASSLDRRSADTQYF | TGTGCCAGCAGTTTGGACAGGAGGAGCGCAGATACGCAGTATTTT | TRBJ2-3 | TRBV5-4 | . | TRBD1
CASSKARGAGGGRDKNIQYF | TGTGCCAGCAGCAAAGCGAGAGGGGCAGGGGGTGGCCGAGACAAAAACATTCAGTACTTC | TRBJ2-4 | TRBV21-1 | . | .
CASSPRGQETQYF | TGTGCCAGCTCACCGCGGGGACAAGAGACCCAGTACTTC | TRBJ2-5 | TRBV18 | . | .
CASGLQFF | TGCGCCAGCGGGTTACAGTTCTTC | TRBJ2-1 | TRBV4-3 | . | .
CASSTRDRADGQYF | TGCGCCAGCAGCACCCGGGACAGGGCAGATGGGCAGTACTTC | TRBJ2-7 | TRBV5-1 | . | TRBD1
CASSLDGTPNNEQFF | TGCGCCAGCAGCTTGGACGGTACACCCAACAATGAGCAGTTCTTC | TRBJ2-1 | TRBV5-1 | . | .
CASSRDSVWMYF | TGTGCCAGCAGCCGAGATAGCGTTTGGATGTACTTC | TRBJ2-7 | TRBV11-2 | . | .
CASSDAGDLTGELFF | TGTGCCAGCAGCGATGCTGGGGACTTGACCGGGGAGCTGTTTTTT | TRBJ2-2 | TRBV7-3 | once | .
CASRPDRADTQYF | TGTGCCAGCAGGCCCGACAGGGCAGATACGCAGTATTTT | TRBJ2-3 | TRBV2 | . | TRBD1
CASSLLAYNEQFF | TGTGCCAGCAGTTTATTGGCCTACAATGAGCAGTTCTTC | TRBJ2-1 | TRBV28 | . | .
CASTLNRGRETQYF | TGTGCCAGCACCTTGAACAGGGGTCGTGAGACCCAGTACTTC | TRBJ2-5 | TRBV6-1 | few | TRBD1
CASSLRQGALRGDTEAFF | TGTGCCAGCAGCTTACGACAGGGGGCGCTGAGAGGCGACACTGAAGCTTTCTTT | TRBJ1-1 | TRBV7-9 | once | TRBD1
CASSQYAGGPRREQYF | TGCGCCAGCAGCCAATACGCGGGAGGGCCCCGAAGGGAGCAGTACTTC | TRBJ2-7 | TRBV4-1 | few | TRBD2
CASSLDRGGEQYF | TGTGCCAGCAGCTTAGATCGGGGCGGCGAGCAGTACTTC | TRBJ2-7 | TRBV7-9 | . | .
CAPGLAGDDTDTQYF | TGTGCCCCGGGACTAGCGGGAGACGACACAGATACGCAGTATTTT | TRBJ2-3 | TRBV19 | . | TRBD2
CASSLAARESEQYF | TGCGCCAGCAGCTTGGCGGCGCGTGAAAGCGAGCAGTACTTC | TRBJ2-7 | TRBV5-1 | . | .
CASSLGGRGSYEQYF | TGTGCCAGCAGTTTAGGGGGCAGGGGATCCTACGAGCAGTACTTC | TRBJ2-7 | TRBV27 | . | .
CASRTSGYNEQFF | TGTGCCAGCAGGACTAGCGGTTACAATGAGCAGTTCTTC | TRBJ2-1 | TRBV6-5 | . | TRBD2
CASSDLGRQGYTF | TGTGCCAGCAGTGACCTTGGCAGGCAAGGCTACACCTTC | TRBJ1-2 | TRBV25-1 | . | .
CASSFRDRDNYGYTF | TGTGCCAGCAGCTTCCGGGACAGAGATAACTATGGCTACACCTTC | TRBJ1-2 | TRBV5-6 | . | TRBD1
CASTPVPGGEYYEQYF | TGTGCCAGCACCCCAGTGCCAGGGGGCGAATACTACGAGCAGTACTTC | TRBJ2-7 | TRBV11-2 | . | TRBD1
CASSLDRTRTDTQYF | TGTGCCAGCAGCTTGGACAGGACCCGCACAGATACGCAGTATTTT | TRBJ2-3 | TRBV5-8 | . | .
CASRLAGDTGELFF | TGTGCCAGCAGACTAGCGGGAGACACCGGGGAGCTGTTTTTT | TRBJ2-2 | TRBV7-8 | . | TRBD2
CASTASSRTSDEQFF | TGTGCCAGTACCGCGTCGTCCAGGACTAGCGATGAGCAGTTCTTC | TRBJ2-1 | TRBV19 | few | TRBD2
CASSYGRGHEDEQFF | TGCGCCAGCAGCTACGGCAGGGGGCACGAGGATGAGCAGTTCTTC | TRBJ2-1 | TRBV5-1 | once | TRBD1
CASSKGPGQGLAGDEADTQYF | TGTGCCAGCAGCAAAGGCCCGGGACAGGGACTAGCGGGAGATGAGGCAGATACGCAGTATTTT | TRBJ2-3 | TRBV21-1 | once | .
CASSQGTGDTYEQYF | TGTGCCAGCAGCCAGGGGACAGGGGACACCTACGAGCAGTACTTC | TRBJ2-7 | TRBV14 | . | TRBD1
CASSVVGRGSEQFF | TGTGCCAGCAGCGTAGTAGGGAGGGGGTCTGAGCAGTTCTTC | TRBJ2-1 | TRBV9 | . | .
CASSLSRQMSEKLFF | TGCGCCAGCAGCTTGTCCAGGCAGATGAGTGAAAAACTGTTTTTT | TRBJ1-4 | TRBV5-1 | . | .
CASSFRVSTDTQYF | TGCGCCAGCAGCTTTCGGGTTAGCACAGATACGCAGTATTTT | TRBJ2-3 | TRBV5-1 | . | .
CASSLAQGMRDTQYF | TGCGCCAGCAGCTTGGCCCAGGGGATGAGGGATACGCAGTATTTT | TRBJ2-3 | TRBV5-1 | . | .
CASSWTGGEETQYF | TGCGCCAGCAGTTGGACAGGGGGCGAAGAGACCCAGTACTTC | TRBJ2-5 | TRBV5-1 | once | TRBD1
CASSWYNEQFF | TGTGCCAGCAGCTGGTACAATGAGCAGTTCTTC | TRBJ2-1 | TRBV11-2 | . | .
CASSSRQGLNSPLHF | TGTGCCAGCAGCTCGAGACAGGGATTAAATTCACCCCTCCACTTT | TRBJ1-6 | TRBV5-6 | . | TRBD1
CSVGVLLAGGIYEQYF | TGCAGCGTTGGGGTCCTCCTAGCGGGAGGGATATACGAGCAGTACTTC | TRBJ2-7 | TRBV29-1 | . | TRBD2